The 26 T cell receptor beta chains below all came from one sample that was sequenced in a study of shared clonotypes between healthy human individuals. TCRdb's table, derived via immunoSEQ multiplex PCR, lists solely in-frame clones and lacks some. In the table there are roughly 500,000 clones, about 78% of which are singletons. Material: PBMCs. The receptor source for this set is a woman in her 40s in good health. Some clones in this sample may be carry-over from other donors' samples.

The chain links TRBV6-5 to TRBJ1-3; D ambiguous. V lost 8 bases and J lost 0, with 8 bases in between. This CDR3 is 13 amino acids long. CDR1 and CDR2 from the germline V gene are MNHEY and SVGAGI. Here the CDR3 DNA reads TGTGCCAGCGGTGGCATCTCTGGAAACACCATATATTTT. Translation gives CASGGISGNTIYF.

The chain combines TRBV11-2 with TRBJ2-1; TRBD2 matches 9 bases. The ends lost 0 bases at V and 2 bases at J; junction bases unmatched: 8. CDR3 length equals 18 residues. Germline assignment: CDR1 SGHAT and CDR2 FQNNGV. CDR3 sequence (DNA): TGTGCCAGCAGCTTAGATGGTAGCGGGAGAGGCACCTACAATGAGCAGTTCTTC. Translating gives CASSLDGSGRGTYNEQFF.

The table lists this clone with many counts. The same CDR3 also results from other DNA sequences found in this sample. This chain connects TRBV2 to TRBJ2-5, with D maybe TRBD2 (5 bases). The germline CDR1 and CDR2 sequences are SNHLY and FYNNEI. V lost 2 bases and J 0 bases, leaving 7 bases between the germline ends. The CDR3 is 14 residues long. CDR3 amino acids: CASSELTNQETQYF. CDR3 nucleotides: TGTGCCAGCAGTGAATTGACTAACCAAGAGACCCAGTACTTC.

The CDR3 here is CASSFDRTYEQYF. CDR3 nucleotides: TGTGCCAGCAGCTTCGACAGAACCTACGAGCAGTACTTC. J is TRBJ2-7 and V is TRBV7-9; D may be TRBD1 (5 bases). The CDR3 covers 13 residues. V was clipped by 3 bases and J by 2 bases, with 8 bases between them. Germline-derived CDR1 and CDR2 are SEHNR and FQNEAQ (reference sequence). Using reference TRBV7-9 and TRBJ2-7 for the parts outside the CDR3, the full variable domain is DTGVSQNPRHKITKRGQNVTFRCDPISEHNRLYWYRQTLGQGPEFLTYFQNEAQLEKSRLLSDRFSAERPKGSFSTLEIQRTEQGDSAMYLCASSFDRTYEQYFGPGTRLTVT.

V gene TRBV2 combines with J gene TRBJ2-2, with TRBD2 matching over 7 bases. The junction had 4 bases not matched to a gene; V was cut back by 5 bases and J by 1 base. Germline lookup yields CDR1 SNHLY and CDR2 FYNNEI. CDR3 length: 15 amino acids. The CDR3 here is CASSPSGGNTGELFF. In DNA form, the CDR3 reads TGTGCCAGCAGTCCTAGCGGAGGGAACACCGGGGAGCTGTTTTTT.

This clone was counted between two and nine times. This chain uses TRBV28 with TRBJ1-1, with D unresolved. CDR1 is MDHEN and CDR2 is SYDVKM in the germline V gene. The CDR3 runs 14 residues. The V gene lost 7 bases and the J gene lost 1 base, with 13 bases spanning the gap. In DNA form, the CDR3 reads TGTGCCAGCACTGACTCAGGTTGGAACACTGAAGCTTTCTTT. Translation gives CASTDSGWNTEAFF.

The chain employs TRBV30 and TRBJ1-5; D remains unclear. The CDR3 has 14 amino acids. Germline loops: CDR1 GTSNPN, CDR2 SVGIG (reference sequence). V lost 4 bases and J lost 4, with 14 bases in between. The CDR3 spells CAWTEGWGNQPQHF. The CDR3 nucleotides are TGTGCCTGGACAGAGGGCTGGGGAAATCAGCCCCAGCATTTT.

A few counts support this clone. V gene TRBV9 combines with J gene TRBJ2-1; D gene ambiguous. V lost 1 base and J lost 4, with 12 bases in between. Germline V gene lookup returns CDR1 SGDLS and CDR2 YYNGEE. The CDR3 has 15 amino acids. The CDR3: CASSVLPVGYNEQFF. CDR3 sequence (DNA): TGTGCCAGCAGCGTACTGCCGGTCGGATACAATGAGCAGTTCTTC. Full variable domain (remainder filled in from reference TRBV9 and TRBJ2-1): DSGVTQTPKHLITATGQRVTLRCSPRSGDLSVYWYQQSLDQGLQFLIQYYNGEERAKGNILERFSAQQFPDLHSELNLSSLELGDSALYFCASSVLPVGYNEQFFGPGTRLTVL.

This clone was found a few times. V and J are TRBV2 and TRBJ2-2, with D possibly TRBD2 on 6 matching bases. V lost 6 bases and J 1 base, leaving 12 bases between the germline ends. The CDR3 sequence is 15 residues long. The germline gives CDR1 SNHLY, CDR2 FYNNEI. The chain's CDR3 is CASRSAGRNTGELFF. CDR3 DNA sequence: TGTGCCAGCAGATCCGCGGGAAGGAACACCGGGGAGCTGTTTTTT.

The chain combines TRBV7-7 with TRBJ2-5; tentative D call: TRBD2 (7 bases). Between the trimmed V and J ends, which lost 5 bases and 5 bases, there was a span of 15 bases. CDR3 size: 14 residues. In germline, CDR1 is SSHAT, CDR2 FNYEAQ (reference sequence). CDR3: CASSEGGQAETQYF. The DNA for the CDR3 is TGTGCCAGCAGCGAGGGGGGGCAAGCGGAGACCCAGTACTTC.

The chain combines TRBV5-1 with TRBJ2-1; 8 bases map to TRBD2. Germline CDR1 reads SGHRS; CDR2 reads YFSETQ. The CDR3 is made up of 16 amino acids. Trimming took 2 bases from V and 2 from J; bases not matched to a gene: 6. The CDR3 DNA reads TGCGCCAGCAGCTTCCGGGGACTAGTAACCTACAATGAGCAGTTCTTC. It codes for CASSFRGLVTYNEQFF.

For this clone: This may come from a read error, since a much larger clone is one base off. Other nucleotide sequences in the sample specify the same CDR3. The CDR3 here is CASSRTQETQYF. The CDR3 DNA is TGTGCCAGCAGCCGGACCCAAGAGACCCAGTACTTC. The V call is TRBV7-2, the J call TRBJ2-5; D unresolved. CDR3 length: 12 amino acids. V was clipped by 5 bases and J by 1 base, with 5 bases between them. The germline V gene has CDR1 SGHTA and CDR2 FQGNSA.

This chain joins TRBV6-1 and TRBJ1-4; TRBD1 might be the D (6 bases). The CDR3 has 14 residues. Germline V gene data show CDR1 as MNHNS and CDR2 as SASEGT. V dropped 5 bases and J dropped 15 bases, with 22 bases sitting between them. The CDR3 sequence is CASSPNYPQGRVFF. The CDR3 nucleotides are TGTGCCAGCAGTCCCAACTACCCCCAGGGGAGGGTGTTTTTT.

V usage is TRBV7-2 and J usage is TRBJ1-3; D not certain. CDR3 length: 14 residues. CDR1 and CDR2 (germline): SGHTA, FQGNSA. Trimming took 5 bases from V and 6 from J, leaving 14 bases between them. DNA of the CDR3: TGTGCCAGCAGCCTATACAGACGACAAAACACCATATATTTT. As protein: CASSLYRRQNTIYF. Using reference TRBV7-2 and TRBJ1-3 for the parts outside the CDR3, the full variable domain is GAGVSQSPSNKVTEKGKDVELRCDPISGHTALYWYRQSLGQGLEFLIYFQGNSAPDKSGLPSDRFSAERTGGSVSTLTIQRTQQEDSAVYLCASSLYRRQNTIYFGEGSWLTVV.

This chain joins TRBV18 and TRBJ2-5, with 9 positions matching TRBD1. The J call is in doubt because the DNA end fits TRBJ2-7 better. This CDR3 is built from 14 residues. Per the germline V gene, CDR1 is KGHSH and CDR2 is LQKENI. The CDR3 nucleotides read TGTGCCAGCTCACCGGACAGGGGAGTAAGCGAGCAGTACTTC. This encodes CASSPDRGVSEQYF.

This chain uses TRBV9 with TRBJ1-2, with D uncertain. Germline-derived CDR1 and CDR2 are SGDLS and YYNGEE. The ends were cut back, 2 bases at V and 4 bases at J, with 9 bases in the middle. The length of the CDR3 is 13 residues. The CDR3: CASSVGRAYGYTF. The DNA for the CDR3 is TGTGCCAGCAGCGTCGGGAGGGCCTATGGCTACACCTTC.

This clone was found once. The CDR3 spells CASSLLAGITDTQYF. CDR3 sequence (DNA): TGTGCCAGCAGCTTACTAGCGGGAATCACAGATACGCAGTATTTT. This chain connects TRBV7-9 to TRBJ2-3; 9 nucleotides match TRBD2. The CDR3 loop spans 15 amino acids. The germline gives CDR1 SEHNR, CDR2 FQNEAQ (reference sequence). Trimming cost V 2 bases and J 2 bases; bases outside gene matches: 2.

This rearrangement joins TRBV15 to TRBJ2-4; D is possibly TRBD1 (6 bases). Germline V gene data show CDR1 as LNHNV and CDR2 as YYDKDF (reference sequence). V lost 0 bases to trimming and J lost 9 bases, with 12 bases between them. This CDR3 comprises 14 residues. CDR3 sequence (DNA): TGTGCCACCAGCAGAGAGAGGGGGTCGACCATTCAGTACTTC. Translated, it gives CATSRERGSTIQYF.

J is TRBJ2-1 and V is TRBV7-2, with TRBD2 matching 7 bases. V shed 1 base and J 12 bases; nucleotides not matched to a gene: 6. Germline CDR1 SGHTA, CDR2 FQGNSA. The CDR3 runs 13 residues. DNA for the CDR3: TGTGCCAGCAGCTTAGGTGGGTGGGAGGGGCAGTTCTTC. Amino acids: CASSLGGWEGQFF.

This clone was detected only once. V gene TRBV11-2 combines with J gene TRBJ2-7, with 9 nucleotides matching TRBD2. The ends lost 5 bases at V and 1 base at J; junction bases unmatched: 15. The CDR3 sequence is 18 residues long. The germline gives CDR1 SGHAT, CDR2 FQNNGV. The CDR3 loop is CASSPYKGTSKKSYEQYF. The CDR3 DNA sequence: TGTGCCAGCAGCCCCTATAAAGGGACTAGCAAGAAATCCTACGAGCAGTACTTC.

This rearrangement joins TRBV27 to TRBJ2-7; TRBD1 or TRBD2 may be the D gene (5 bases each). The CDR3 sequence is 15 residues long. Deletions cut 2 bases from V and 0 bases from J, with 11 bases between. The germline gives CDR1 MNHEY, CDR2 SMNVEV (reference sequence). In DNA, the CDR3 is TGTGCCAGCAGTTTAACCCGGGACGGCTCCTACGAGCAGTACTTC. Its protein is CASSLTRDGSYEQYF.

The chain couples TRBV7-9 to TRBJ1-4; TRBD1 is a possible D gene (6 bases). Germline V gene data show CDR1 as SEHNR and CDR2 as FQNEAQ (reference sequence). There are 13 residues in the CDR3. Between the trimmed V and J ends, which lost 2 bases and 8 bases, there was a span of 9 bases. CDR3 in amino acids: CASSLSGAEKLFF. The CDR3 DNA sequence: TGTGCCAGCAGCTTATCAGGGGCGGAAAAACTGTTTTTT.

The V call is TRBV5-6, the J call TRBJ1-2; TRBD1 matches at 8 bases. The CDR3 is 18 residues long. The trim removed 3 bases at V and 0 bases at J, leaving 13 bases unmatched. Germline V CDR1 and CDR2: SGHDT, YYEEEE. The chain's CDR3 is CASSSPGQASRTNYGYTF. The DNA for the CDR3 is TGTGCCAGCAGCTCGCCGGGACAGGCTTCGAGGACTAACTATGGCTACACCTTC.

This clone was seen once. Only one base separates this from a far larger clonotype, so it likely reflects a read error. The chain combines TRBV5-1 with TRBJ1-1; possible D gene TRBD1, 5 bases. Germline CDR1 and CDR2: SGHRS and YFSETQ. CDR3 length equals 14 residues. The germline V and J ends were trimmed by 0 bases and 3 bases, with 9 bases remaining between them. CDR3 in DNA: TGCGCCAGCAGCTTGGCCGGCAGGGACACTGAAGCTTTCTTT. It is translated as CASSLAGRDTEAFF.

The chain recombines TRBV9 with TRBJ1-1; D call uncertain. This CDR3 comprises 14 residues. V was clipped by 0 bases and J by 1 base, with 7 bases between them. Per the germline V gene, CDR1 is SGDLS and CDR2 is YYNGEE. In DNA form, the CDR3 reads TGTGCCAGCAGCGTAGGGAGTAAGAACACTGAAGCTTTCTTT. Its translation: CASSVGSKNTEAFF. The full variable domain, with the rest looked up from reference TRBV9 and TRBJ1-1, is DSGVTQTPKHLITATGQRVTLRCSPRSGDLSVYWYQQSLDQGLQFLIQYYNGEERAKGNILERFSAQQFPDLHSELNLSSLELGDSALYFCASSVGSKNTEAFFGQGTRLTVV.

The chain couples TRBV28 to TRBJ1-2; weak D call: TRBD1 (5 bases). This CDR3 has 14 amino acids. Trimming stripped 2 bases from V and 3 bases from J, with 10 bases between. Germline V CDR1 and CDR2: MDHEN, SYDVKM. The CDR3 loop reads CASSLVQADYGYTF. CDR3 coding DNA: TGTGCCAGCAGTTTAGTACAGGCGGACTATGGCTACACCTTC.